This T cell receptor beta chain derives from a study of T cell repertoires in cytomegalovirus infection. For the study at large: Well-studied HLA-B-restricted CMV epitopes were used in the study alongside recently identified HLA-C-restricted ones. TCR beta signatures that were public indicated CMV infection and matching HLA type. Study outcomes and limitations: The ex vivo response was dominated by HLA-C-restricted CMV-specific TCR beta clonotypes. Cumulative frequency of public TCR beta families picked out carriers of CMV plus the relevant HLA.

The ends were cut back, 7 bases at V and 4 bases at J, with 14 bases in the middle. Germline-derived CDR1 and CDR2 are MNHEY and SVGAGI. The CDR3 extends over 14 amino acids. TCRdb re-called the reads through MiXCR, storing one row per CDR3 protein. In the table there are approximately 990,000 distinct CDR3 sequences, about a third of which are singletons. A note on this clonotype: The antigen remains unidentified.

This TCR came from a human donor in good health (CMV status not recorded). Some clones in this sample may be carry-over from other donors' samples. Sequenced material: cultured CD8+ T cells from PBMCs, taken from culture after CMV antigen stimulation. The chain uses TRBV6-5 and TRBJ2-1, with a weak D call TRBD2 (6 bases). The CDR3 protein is CASTVPGLYNEQFF. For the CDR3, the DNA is TGTGCCAGCACCGTCCCGGGACTGTACAATGAGCAGTTCTTC.